This passage covers 27 T cell receptor beta chains from one sample sequenced in a study of technical replicates of blood from a few donors. The table came from immunoSEQ multiplex PCR; TCRdb's copy has only in-frame clones and leaves some out. The repertoire consists of more than 80,000 clones, with more than 90% occurring once and the leading ten covering about 0.23%. Sequencing used T cells isolated from PBMCs. These receptors all stem from a human donor in good health.

The rearrangement links TRBV6-5 to TRBJ2-7; TRBD2 agrees at 10 bases. The CDR3 is 14 amino acids. J was trimmed by 2 bases and V by 11 bases; bases with no gene match: 9. CDR1 and CDR2 (germline): MNHEY, SVGAGI. The CDR3 loop reads CASAASGGTYEQYF. In DNA, the CDR3 is TGTGCCTCAGCCGCTAGCGGGGGTACCTACGAGCAGTACTTC.

This sequence joins TRBV5-4 and TRBJ2-1, with 8 bases identical to TRBD2. The CDR3 runs 18 residues. Germline lookup yields CDR1 SGHNT and CDR2 YYREEE (reference sequence). V lost 0 bases and J lost 0; bases outside the gene matches: 8. The CDR3 here is CASSLGVAGIGSYNEQFF. CDR3 in DNA: TGTGCCAGCAGCTTGGGAGTAGCGGGAATTGGCTCCTACAATGAGCAGTTCTTC.

This chain links TRBV29-1 with TRBJ2-1; 10 bases are a match to TRBD1. CDR1 is SQVTM and CDR2 is ANQGSEA in the germline V gene. Trimming at V came to 3 bases and at J to 5 bases, leaving 7 bases not matched to a gene. This CDR3 contains 15 residues. The CDR3 DNA reads TGCAGCGTTGAGAACGACAGGGGGCGGGACAATGAGCAGTTCTTC. It specifies CSVENDRGRDNEQFF.

This chain's CDR3 is CASSLDRQGAGNEQFF. The CDR3 DNA reads TGTGCCAGCAGCTTAGACCGACAGGGGGCTGGGAATGAGCAGTTCTTC. This chain links TRBV11-2 with TRBJ2-1, with 10 nucleotides matching TRBD1. Trimming at V came to 0 bases and at J to 7 bases, leaving 6 bases not matched to a gene. This CDR3 has 16 amino acids. The germline gives CDR1 SGHAT, CDR2 FQNNGV.

The CDR3 protein is CASSLGQGRGTDTQYF. The CDR3 DNA follows: TGCGCCAGCAGCTTAGGACAGGGTCGGGGAACAGATACGCAGTATTTT. The genes are TRBV5-1 and TRBJ2-3, with 8 bases aligning to TRBD1. V lost 2 bases, J lost 3 bases, and 8 bases stayed unmatched. Germline-derived CDR1 and CDR2 are SGHRS and YFSETQ. The CDR3 covers 16 residues.

The count of this clone is one. The gene calls are TRBV7-6 and TRBJ2-7, with D maybe TRBD1 (5 bases). This CDR3 is 13 amino acids long. Germline loops: CDR1 SGHVS, CDR2 FNYEAQ. Trimming shortened V by 0 bases and J by 7 bases, and 10 bases separated the two germline ends. CDR3 sequence: CASSLAQGWEQYF. The CDR3 DNA is TGTGCCAGCAGCTTAGCGCAGGGCTGGGAGCAGTACTTC.

The J gene is TRBJ2-1, the V gene TRBV5-4; 12 positions agree with TRBD2. V dropped 4 bases and J dropped 6; count of bases not matched to a gene: 5. Per germline, CDR1 SGHNT and CDR2 YYREEE (reference sequence). The CDR3 consists of 15 residues. CDR3 DNA: TGTGCCAGCAGCCCAGGACTAGCGGGATTCAATGAGCAGTTCTTC. Translating gives CASSPGLAGFNEQFF.

This clone was detected once. The J gene is TRBJ2-7, the V gene TRBV19; no clear D gene. This CDR3 region has 15 residues. The germline V gene encodes CDR1 LNHDA and CDR2 SQIVND (reference sequence). With 4 bases removed from V and 3 bases from J, the gap between germline ends came to 16 bases. The CDR3 loop is CASSTRVRNHYEQYF. CDR3 coding DNA: TGTGCCAGTAGTACCCGGGTAAGGAATCACTACGAGCAGTACTTC.

This sequence joins TRBV6-5 and TRBJ2-7; 11 bases are shared with TRBD2. Per germline, CDR1 MNHEY and CDR2 SVGAGI. This CDR3 is built from 16 residues. Losses at the gene ends were 2 bases for V and 3 bases for J; bases not matched to a gene: 6. The CDR3: CASSYTGTSGIYEQYF. In DNA, the CDR3 is TGTGCCAGCAGTTACACCGGGACTAGCGGAATCTACGAGCAGTACTTC.

The V gene is TRBV5-6, the J gene TRBJ2-3; 8 nucleotides match TRBD1. CDR1 and CDR2 from the germline V gene are SGHDT and YYEEEE. This CDR3 comprises 14 residues. V dropped 4 bases and J dropped 3; count of bases not matched to a gene: 4. This chain's CDR3 is CASSAGQGTDTQYF. The CDR3 DNA is TGTGCCAGCAGCGCCGGACAGGGTACAGATACGCAGTATTTT.

The V gene is TRBV29-1, the J gene TRBJ2-1, with D possibly being TRBD2 (6 bases). V was pared by 0 bases and J by 8 bases, with 14 bases between. The CDR3 has 14 residues. Germline CDR1 reads SQVTM; CDR2 reads ANQGSEA. The CDR3 protein is CSVEDIAGRHEQFF. Written as DNA, the CDR3 is TGCAGCGTTGAAGATATCGCTGGGAGGCATGAGCAGTTCTTC.

The rearrangement links TRBV9 to TRBJ1-3, with unresolved D. This CDR3 region has 17 residues. CDR1 SGDLS and CDR2 YYNGEE come from the germline V gene. V shed 0 bases and J shed 0 bases, with 13 bases lying between them. CDR3 DNA sequence: TGTGCCAGCAGCGTAGAGAGGAATCTTAACTCTGGAAACACCATATATTTT. Translation: CASSVERNLNSGNTIYF.

The chain uses TRBV10-3 and TRBJ2-7; TRBD2 matches at 8 bases. The V and J ends lost 5 bases and 1 base, in that order; junction bases with no gene match: 7. Germline assignment: CDR1 ENHRY and CDR2 SYGVKD. CDR3 length equals 15 residues. Written as DNA, the CDR3 is TGTGCCATCAGTTACAGCGGGAGCGATTCCTACGAGCAGTACTTC. As protein: CAISYSGSDSYEQYF.

The genes are TRBV30 and TRBJ1-5, with a possible D match to TRBD1 (5 bases). Germline V gene sequence: CDR1 GTSNPN, CDR2 SVGIG (reference sequence). The V end lost 7 bases, the J end lost 3 bases, and 19 bases lay between the germline ends. This CDR3 comprises 15 residues. The CDR3 nucleotides are TGTGCCTCCACCCGGGGGGGGAAGGACAATCAGCCCCAGCATTTT. It yields the protein CASTRGGKDNQPQHF.

The CDR3 DNA is TGTGCCAGCAGCTTATCTGGACTAGCGGGAGGACCCTACGAGCAGTACTTC. Translation: CASSLSGLAGGPYEQYF. The chain combines TRBV5-4 with TRBJ2-7; the match to TRBD2 covers 14 bases. After removal of 2 bases from V and 2 bases from J, the junction contained 6 bases not matched to a gene. This CDR3 contains 17 residues. Germline V gene sequence: CDR1 SGHNT, CDR2 YYREEE (reference sequence).

The chain uses TRBV10-1 and TRBJ2-3; D is possibly TRBD1 (6 bases). The CDR3 sequence is 15 residues long. Germline-derived CDR1 and CDR2 are WNHNN and SYGVQD (reference sequence). V lost 6 bases to trimming and J lost 0 bases, with 13 bases between them. CDR3 coding DNA: TGCGCCAGCAGGAGGGGGACCACTAGCACAGATACGCAGTATTTT. It codes for CASRRGTTSTDTQYF.

The rearrangement links TRBV27 to TRBJ1-5; D perhaps matches TRBD1 (6 bases). The V gene's germline CDR1 is MNHEY and CDR2 SMNVEV (reference sequence). The V end was cut by 3 bases, the J end by 6 bases, with 12 bases between. The CDR3 totals 14 residues. CDR3 DNA sequence: TGTGCCAGCAGTTTCACAGGGAATATTCAGCCCCAGCATTTT. Protein product: CASSFTGNIQPQHF.

The chain's CDR3 is CASGWRTGSAGYGYTF. The CDR3 bases are TGTGCTAGTGGTTGGCGGACAGGTTCGGCGGGCTATGGCTACACCTTC. The gene calls are TRBV12-5 and TRBJ1-2; TRBD1 matches at 7 bases. Trimming at V came to 4 bases and at J to 4 bases, leaving 12 bases not matched to a gene. The CDR3 is 16 amino acids. Germline V gene lookup returns CDR1 LGHNT and CDR2 FRNRAP.

CDR3 nucleotides: TGTGCCAGCAGCATAAGCGGGGACACAGATACGCAGTATTTT. Amino acid sequence: CASSISGDTDTQYF. The chain joins TRBV9 to TRBJ2-3; 7 nucleotides line up with TRBD2. Trimming at V came to 4 bases and at J to 2 bases, leaving 4 bases not matched to a gene. Germline V gene sequence: CDR1 SGDLS, CDR2 YYNGEE. CDR3 length equals 14 residues.

The J gene is TRBJ1-5, the V gene TRBV9; D is possibly TRBD1 (6 bases). With 3 bases removed from V and 1 base from J, the gap between germline ends came to 8 bases. Germline V lookup: CDR1 SGDLS, CDR2 YYNGEE. The CDR3 is 14 residues long. The CDR3 protein is CASSGGGSNQPQHF. Here the CDR3 DNA reads TGTGCCAGCAGCGGGGGGGGCAGCAATCAGCCCCAGCATTTT.

For the CDR3, the DNA is TGTGCCAGCAGCCACCAGCGGGAGGCTTGGCACGGGGAGCTGTTTTTT. Its protein is CASSHQREAWHGELFF. V is TRBV7-9 and J is TRBJ2-2; 9 nucleotides agree with TRBD2. The CDR3 has 16 residues. Germline trimming cut 5 bases from V and 7 bases from J; bases unmatched to any gene: 11. Per the germline V gene, CDR1 is SEHNR and CDR2 is FQNEAQ (reference sequence). Using reference TRBV7-9 and TRBJ2-2 for the parts outside the CDR3, the full variable domain is DTGVSQNPRHKITKRGQNVTFRCDPISEHNRLYWYRQTLGQGPEFLTYFQNEAQLEKSRLLSDRFSAERPKGSFSTLEIQRTEQGDSAMYLCASSHQREAWHGELFFGEGSRLTVL.

The chain carries TRBV20-1 and TRBJ2-5, with 7 bases identical to TRBD1. The CDR3 covers 11 residues. The germline gives CDR1 DFQATT, CDR2 SNEGSKA (reference sequence). J was trimmed by 1 base and V by 7 bases; bases with no gene match: 0. Here the CDR3 DNA reads TGCAGTGGACAGGGCCAAGAGACCCAGTACTTC. As protein: CSGQGQETQYF.

The chain's CDR3 is CASSGSLANYGYTF. The CDR3 DNA is TGTGCCAGCTCGGGCAGTTTAGCTAACTATGGCTACACCTTC. The chain employs TRBV18 and TRBJ1-2; D not certain. CDR3 size: 14 residues. Trimming stripped 6 bases from V and 0 bases from J, with 11 bases between. Germline V gene lookup returns CDR1 KGHSH and CDR2 LQKENI.

The CDR3 nucleotides read TGTGCCAGCAGTTTATCGGGACAACCTCTCGCCTACGAGCAGTACTTC. Its protein is CASSLSGQPLAYEQYF. The chain has TRBV27 and TRBJ2-7; maybe TRBD1 (6 bases). Deletions cut 0 bases from V and 2 bases from J, with 14 bases between. This CDR3 comprises 16 residues. Germline assignment: CDR1 MNHEY and CDR2 SMNVEV (reference sequence).

This chain connects TRBV5-1 to TRBJ2-4; 13 bases fit TRBD2. The junction had 9 bases not matched to a gene; V was cut back by 4 bases and J by 8 bases. This CDR3 region has 16 residues. Germline CDR1 SGHRS, CDR2 YFSETQ. The DNA of the CDR3 is TGCGCCAGCAGCGTGACTAGCGGGGGGCCTGGAGACATTCAGTACTTC. It translates to CASSVTSGGPGDIQYF.

This clone occurred a few times. A junction boundary mismatches the germline segment, possibly from a read error. V is TRBV7-9 and J is TRBJ1-1; D is unresolved. The CDR3 spans 11 residues. The germline V gene encodes CDR1 SEHNR and CDR2 FQNEAQ (reference sequence). The CDR3: CASSPYTEAFF. The CDR3 bases are TGTGCCAGCAGCCCTTACACGGAAGCTTTCTTT. The whole variable domain, filled in from reference TRBV7-9 and TRBJ1-1, reads DTGVSQNPRHKITKRGQNVTFRCDPISEHNRLYWYRQTLGQGPEFLTYFQNEAQLEKSRLLSDRFSAERPKGSFSTLEIQRTEQGDSAMYLCASSPYTEAFFGQGTRLTVV.

This chain joins TRBV30 and TRBJ1-2; D perhaps matches TRBD1 (5 bases). Germline V gene data show CDR1 as GTSNPN and CDR2 as SVGIG (reference sequence). This CDR3 has 14 amino acids. V lost 1 base and J 4 bases, leaving 13 bases between the germline ends. CDR3 region: CAWSGILGAYGYTF. The DNA for the CDR3 is TGTGCCTGGAGTGGGATTTTAGGGGCCTATGGCTACACCTTC.